A single sample is the source of the 8 T cell receptor beta chains below, sequenced in a study of Graves' ophthalmopathy and Graves' hyperthyroidism. Transcripts of RNA were the source for amplifying TCR beta CDR3 regions. The first round was an RT-PCR with HTBI primers, and the second round was a multiplex PCR. TCRdb re-called the multiplex PCR reads through MiXCR, storing one row per CDR3 protein. The sample includes almost 750,000 distinct CDR3 sequences, 40% of them seen just once. The sample was peripheral blood. These receptors came from an adult man with Graves' ophthalmopathy.

In this sample, this clonotype turned up once. Because it lacks the conserved phenylalanine or tryptophan at the end, this CDR3 is likely a read error. No DNA is shown, since the ends of the CDR3 on it are uncertain; the CDR3 is the one TCRdb lists. The chain recombines TRBV15 with TRBJ1-4. Germline loops: CDR1 LNHNV, CDR2 YYDKDF (reference sequence). The CDR3 adds up to 10 amino acids, both ends counted. The CDR3 here is CATSRDLAGI.

Only one count was recorded for this clonotype. This chain connects TRBV15 to TRBJ2-7; D remains unclear. CDR3 length: 15 amino acids. Germline V gene data show CDR1 as LNHNV and CDR2 as YYDKDF (reference sequence). As DNA, the CDR3 is TGTTGCTCTTTATGTCGGCACCACGTCTCCTACGAGCAGTACTTC. Amino acid sequence: CCSLCRHHVSYEQYF.

V usage is TRBV5-6 and J usage is TRBJ2-1; D is unclear. The CDR3 contains 14 residues. Trimming cost V 2 bases and J 5 bases, with 11 bases left between them. The germline V gene encodes CDR1 SGHDT and CDR2 YYEEEE. CDR3 DNA: TGTGCCAGCAGCTTAGGTTATCGTAACAATGAGCAGTTCTTC. Residues: CASSLGYRNNEQFF. The full variable domain, rest sourced from reference TRBV5-6 and TRBJ2-1, is DAGVTQSPTHLIKTRGQQVTLRCSPKSGHDTVSWYQQALGQGPQFIFQYYEEEERQRGNFPDRFSGHQFPNYSSELNVNALLLGDSALYLCASSLGYRNNEQFFGPGTRLTVL.

This clonotype was recorded a few times. An end of the junction differs from the germline gene, which may be a read error. The chain uses TRBV24-1 and TRBJ1-5; D is unclear. The CDR3 is 14 residues long. Germline lookup yields CDR1 KGHDR and CDR2 SFDVKD. CDR3 DNA sequence: TGTGCCAGCAGTTTCGGTCGTTCAAATCAGCCCCAGCATTTT. Residues: CASSFGRSNQPQHF.

This chain connects TRBV13 to TRBJ2-2; TRBD2 aligns across 9 bases. This CDR3 region has 18 residues. The J segment lost 3 bases and the V segment lost 1 base, leaving 9 bases of the junction unmatched. CDR1 and CDR2 from the germline V gene are PRHDT and FYEKMQ (reference sequence). The CDR3 region has the DNA TGTGCCAGCAGCTTAGATGGTTCCCTAGCGGGATACACCGGGGAGCTGTTTTTT. Translating gives CASSLDGSLAGYTGELFF.

As for this clonotype: A much larger clone lies one base from this, so it may be a read error. The CDR3 coding sequence is TGTGCCAGCAGCGAAGGGACGAAAGAGGCCCAGTACTTC. It specifies CASSEGTKEAQYF. The rearrangement joins TRBV7-9 to TRBJ2-5; D might be TRBD1 or TRBD2, each matching 5 bases. The CDR3 runs to 13 residues. Looked up from germline, CDR1 is SEHNR and CDR2 is FQNEAQ (reference sequence).

This chain joins TRBV9 and TRBJ2-7; 9 bases fit TRBD1. With 4 bases clipped from V and 9 bases from J, the junction kept 11 bases outside the gene matches. This CDR3 comprises 14 residues. CDR1 SGDLS and CDR2 YYNGEE come from the germline V gene. The chain's CDR3 is CASSLGQGSVGQYF. The CDR3 DNA reads as TGTGCCAGCAGCTTGGGACAGGGAAGCGTCGGGCAGTACTTC. The complete variable domain, with remaining parts taken from reference TRBV9 and TRBJ2-7, reads DSGVTQTPKHLITATGQRVTLRCSPRSGDLSVYWYQQSLDQGLQFLIQYYNGEERAKGNILERFSAQQFPDLHSELNLSSLELGDSALYFCASSLGQGSVGQYFGPGTRLTVT.

The chain employs TRBV11-2 and TRBJ2-5, with D unclear. The germline gives CDR1 SGHAT, CDR2 FQNNGV. V was cut by 2 bases and J by 2 bases, with 12 bases left in between. The CDR3 totals 15 residues. The CDR3 sequence: CASSLPAVNQETQYF. The CDR3 nucleotides are TGTGCCAGCAGCTTACCGGCGGTTAATCAAGAGACCCAGTACTTC.